The rows below give T cell receptor beta chains drawn from one sample of a study of T-cell memory formation after mild COVID-19. TCRdb redid the calling of the 5' RACE reads with MiXCR, one entry per CDR3 protein. This sample has around 250,000 distinct CDR3 sequences; approximately 9% occur once, and the top ten carry 22%. The specimen sequenced was PBMCs or a T cell subset sorted from them (not recorded which). These receptors all come from a man younger than 30 who had mild COVID-19 (a few samples of this study predate the infection). Cell type and time point are not known. Each CDR3 is given with its conserved first and last residue. The D gene is left open where the match is weak. Where a row states a size, it is once, few, many or the class of an expanded clone; other rows omit it.

d_gene	j_gene	v_gene	abundance	CDR3nt	CDR3aa
.	TRBJ2-2	TRBV5-1	few	TGCGCCAGCAAACCGGGAACGCTGGCCGGGGAGCTGTTTTTT	CASKPGTLAGELFF
.	TRBJ1-1	TRBV2	.	TGTGCCAGCAGTGTAATTATTACTGAAGCTTTCTTT	CASSVIITEAFF
.	TRBJ2-2	TRBV20-1	.	TGCAGTGCTAGAGTCGGATCGAACACCGGGGAGCTGTTTTTT	CSARVGSNTGELFF
.	TRBJ2-2	TRBV6-5	many	TGTGCCAGCAGAAGTATCGGGGGGCGGAACACCGGGGAGCTGTTTTTT	CASRSIGGRNTGELFF
.	TRBJ1-2	TRBV12-3/TRBV12-4	few	TGTGCCAGCAGTTTAGGTTCGGGGCCCGGCTATGGCTACACCTTC	CASSLGSGPGYGYTF
.	TRBJ2-1	TRBV24-1	many	TGTGCCACCAGTGAAGAACAGGGCAGCCCCTACAATGAGCAGTTCTTC	CATSEEQGSPYNEQFF
.	TRBJ2-4	TRBV4-1	few	TGCGCCAGTGCCGGGACGGAAAACATTCAGTACTTC	CASAGTENIQYF
TRBD1	TRBJ2-3	TRBV20-1	.	TGCAGTGCGCGAGGACGACACTTCACACAGGGGGCGGCAGATACGCAGTATTTT	CSARGRHFTQGAADTQYF
.	TRBJ1-2	TRBV20-1	.	TGCAGTGCTAGAGATCAGACCTACTATGGCTACACCTTC	CSARDQTYYGYTF
.	TRBJ2-5	TRBV7-9	few	TGTGCCAGCAGCTCCCTGGGGGGCAGACAGTACTTC	CASSSLGGRQYF
.	TRBJ1-1	TRBV10-2	.	TGCGCCAGCAGTGAGGCCGGCAAGGGCACTGAAGCTTTCTTT	CASSEAGKGTEAFF